Below, 22 T cell receptor beta chains from the same sample are listed, as sequenced in a study of cytomegalovirus exposure and HLA in healthy donors. The PCR had 60 Vbeta and 13 Jbeta primers. Measured with immunoSEQ multiplex PCR; TCRdb has only the in-frame clones, and not every one. In total, the table holds some 200,000 clones. The source material was PBMCs. These receptors were collected from a man aged 30 to 39 in good health and CMV-seronegative.

This sequence joins TRBV6-1 and TRBJ2-1; TRBD2 matches 8 bases. Germline CDR1 reads MNHNS; CDR2 reads SASEGT. The V and J ends lost 4 bases and 6 bases, in that order; junction bases with no gene match: 8. The CDR3 length is 15 residues. The CDR3 coding sequence is TGTGCCAGCAGTGGCGGAGCGGGAGCGCCCAATGAGCAGTTCTTC. Translation gives CASSGGAGAPNEQFF.

The chain recombines TRBV25-1 with TRBJ1-1; D is undetermined. The germline gives CDR1 MGHDK, CDR2 SYGVNS. This CDR3 is 15 amino acids long. Trimming stripped 0 bases from V and 4 bases from J, with 12 bases between. CDR3 in amino acids: CASSEYGLGVTEAFF. CDR3 nucleotides: TGTGCCAGCAGTGAATATGGTTTAGGAGTCACTGAAGCTTTCTTT.

The V gene is TRBV11-1, the J gene TRBJ1-4; a possible D gene is TRBD1 (6 bases). V lost 5 bases to trimming and J lost 5 bases, with 12 bases between them. Germline lookup yields CDR1 SGHAT and CDR2 FQDESV (reference sequence). This CDR3 is 14 amino acids long. The CDR3 coding sequence is TGTGCCAGCAGCGTCAGGGGCCGGAATGAAAAACTGTTTTTT. Protein product: CASSVRGRNEKLFF. The entire variable domain, with the rest obtained from reference TRBV11-1 and TRBJ1-4, is as follows: EAEVAQSPRYKITEKSQAVAFWCDPISGHATLYWYRQILGQGPELLVQFQDESVVDDSQLPKDRFSAERLKGVDSTLKIQPAELGDSAMYLCASSVRGRNEKLFFGSGTQLSVL.

V and J are TRBV19 and TRBJ1-5; 7 bases map to TRBD1. The length of the CDR3 is 13 residues. Trimming cost V 4 bases and J 10 bases; bases outside gene matches: 7. Germline loops: CDR1 LNHDA, CDR2 SQIVND (reference sequence). CDR3 region: CASSTPGTAPQHF. CDR3 sequence (DNA): TGTGCCAGTAGTACGCCCGGGACAGCCCCCCAGCATTTT.

The chain is built from TRBV15 and TRBJ2-7; the D gene is possibly TRBD2 (5 bases). Germline CDR1 and CDR2: LNHNV and YYDKDF (reference sequence). The CDR3 loop spans 21 amino acids. V was clipped by 4 bases and J by 3 bases, with 34 bases between them. The CDR3 spells CATSTRPYRGILISVDYEQYF. CDR3 nucleotides: TGTGCCACCAGCACACGCCCCTACAGAGGGATCCTCATCAGCGTAGACTACGAGCAGTACTTC.

V usage is TRBV5-1 and J usage is TRBJ2-3; 7 nucleotides align to TRBD1. This CDR3 is built from 15 residues. The J segment lost 0 bases and the V segment lost 7 bases, leaving 8 bases of the junction unmatched. In germline, CDR1 is SGHRS, CDR2 YFSETQ. The CDR3 loop reads CASGASGQSTDTQYF. The CDR3 region has the DNA TGCGCCAGCGGGGCATCGGGACAGAGCACAGATACGCAGTATTTT.

V is TRBV19 and J is TRBJ1-1, with TRBD1 matching over 7 bases. This CDR3 is 14 amino acids long. J lost 2 bases, V lost 7 bases, and 7 bases had no gene match. CDR1 and CDR2 (germline): LNHDA, SQIVND (reference sequence). DNA for the CDR3: TGTGCCAGTACTCGGGGACAGCTAAACACTGAAGCTTTCTTT. Translation: CASTRGQLNTEAFF.

This chain connects TRBV6-1 to TRBJ2-5; perhaps TRBD1 as D (6 bases). The end of the DNA is better explained by TRBJ2-7, so the J call may be wrong. Germline assignment: CDR1 MNHNS and CDR2 SASEGT. The CDR3 totals 12 residues. The CDR3 sequence is CASTEQGYEQYF. Written as DNA, the CDR3 is TGTGCCAGCACCGAACAGGGTTACGAGCAGTACTTC.

The V and J genes are TRBV27 and TRBJ1-2; 7 nucleotides agree with TRBD1. The CDR3 is 18 residues long. Looked up from germline, CDR1 is MNHEY and CDR2 is SMNVEV (reference sequence). V shed 5 bases, J shed 5 bases, and the junction held 20 bases outside the gene matches. The DNA of the CDR3 is TGTGCCAGCAGTCCCACCCCCCCGGCGACAGGGCGGTTATATGGCTACACCTTC. Its protein is CASSPTPPATGRLYGYTF.

V is TRBV7-9 and J is TRBJ2-3; D perhaps matches TRBD2 (7 bases). Germline-derived CDR1 and CDR2 are SEHNR and FQNEAQ (reference sequence). The CDR3 runs 17 residues. The V end lost 0 bases, the J end lost 5 bases, and 18 bases lay between the germline ends. The CDR3 region has the DNA TGTGCCAGCAGCTTAGCGCCACGGGGGGCAAATGGAGATACGCAGTATTTT. The encoded protein is CASSLAPRGANGDTQYF.

The CDR3: CAWSVVRGYEQYF. As DNA, the CDR3 is TGTGCCTGGAGTGTAGTTCGAGGCTACGAGCAGTACTTC. The chain couples TRBV30 to TRBJ2-7; unclear D gene. This CDR3 comprises 13 residues. Germline CDR1 reads GTSNPN; CDR2 reads SVGIG (reference sequence). Between the trimmed V and J ends, which lost 0 bases and 3 bases, there was a span of 9 bases.

This chain joins TRBV15 and TRBJ2-7; 8 nucleotides agree with TRBD2. This CDR3 is built from 15 residues. V lost 5 bases, J lost 5 bases, and 11 bases stayed unmatched. Looked up from germline, CDR1 is LNHNV and CDR2 is YYDKDF (reference sequence). For the CDR3, the DNA is TGTGCCACCAGCCCCCGGTGGGCGGGGGGCCACGAGCAGTACTTC. Protein: CATSPRWAGGHEQYF. The complete variable domain, with remaining parts taken from reference TRBV15 and TRBJ2-7, reads DAMVIQNPRYQVTQFGKPVTLSCSQTLNHNVMYWYQQKSSQAPKLLFHYYDKDFNNEADTPDNFQSRRPNTSFCFLDIRSPGLGDTAMYLCATSPRWAGGHEQYFGPGTRLTVT.

The V and J genes are TRBV2 and TRBJ2-2; no firm D call. This CDR3 is 17 amino acids long. V was trimmed by 4 bases and J by 0 bases, leaving 15 bases between them. CDR1 is SNHLY, CDR2 FYNNEI, per germline. For the CDR3, the DNA is TGTGCCAGCAGTGCCCTATACCACCTAGCGAACACCGGGGAGCTGTTTTTT. This gives the protein CASSALYHLANTGELFF.

The V call is TRBV6-1, the J call TRBJ2-7; TRBD1 matches 9 bases. The germline CDR1 and CDR2 sequences are MNHNS and SASEGT. CDR3 length equals 16 residues. The junction had 7 bases not matched to a gene; V was cut back by 2 bases and J by 2 bases. The CDR3 nucleotides read TGTGCCAGCAGTGAATGGGGACAGGGCCCCACCTACGAGCAGTACTTC. Translation: CASSEWGQGPTYEQYF.

The chain is built from TRBV4-3 and TRBJ2-3; 7 bases align to TRBD2. Germline V gene data show CDR1 as LGHNA and CDR2 as YSLEER. The CDR3 has 17 amino acids. Trimming at V came to 4 bases and at J to 0 bases, leaving 10 bases not matched to a gene. The CDR3 DNA reads as TGCGCCAGCAGCCCTACCTCTAGCGGTCCTAGCACAGATACGCAGTATTTT. It encodes CASSPTSSGPSTDTQYF.

The rearrangement joins TRBV27 to TRBJ1-5; D possibly corresponds to TRBD1 (6 bases). Trimming cost V 4 bases and J 1 base, with 11 bases left between them. The CDR3 is made up of 15 amino acids. Germline V gene data show CDR1 as MNHEY and CDR2 as SMNVEV (reference sequence). The CDR3 DNA sequence: TGTGCCAGCAGTTCATTACAGGGAAGCAATCAGCCCCAGCATTTT. Amino acid sequence: CASSSLQGSNQPQHF.

The V call is TRBV2, the J call TRBJ2-3, with D maybe TRBD2 (5 bases). The CDR3 is 13 residues long. Germline CDR1 reads SNHLY; CDR2 reads FYNNEI. V gave up 6 bases and J gave up 9 bases, with 16 bases separating them. CDR3 residues: CASSPERYETQYF. The CDR3 nucleotides read TGTGCCAGCAGCCCCGAGCGGTACGAGACGCAGTATTTT.

V is TRBV6-4 and J is TRBJ2-5; 7 bases map to TRBD1. The CDR3 has 14 residues. V shed 7 bases and J 7 bases; nucleotides not matched to a gene: 12. CDR1 is MRHNA, CDR2 SNTAGT, per germline. The CDR3 loop reads CASTSNQGDGTQYF. DNA of the CDR3: TGTGCCAGCACCTCCAATCAGGGGGACGGGACCCAGTACTTC.

The CDR3 sequence is CASRPFLAGVSYNEQFF. The CDR3 bases are TGTGCCAGTAGACCCTTTTTAGCGGGGGTGTCCTACAATGAGCAGTTCTTC. The chain employs TRBV19 and TRBJ2-1; 9 bases are a match to TRBD2. Germline values: CDR1 LNHDA, CDR2 SQIVND (reference sequence). Trimming took 6 bases from V and 1 from J; bases not matched to a gene: 10. The CDR3 runs 17 residues.

With respect to this clone: One end of the junction is discordant with germline, which a read error may explain. The V and J genes are TRBV11-3 and TRBJ2-2; TRBD1 matches at 7 bases. CDR3 size: 15 residues. Looked up from germline, CDR1 is SGHNT and CDR2 is YENEEA. CDR3 residues: CASSLEQGNPGELFF. The CDR3 coding sequence is TGTGCCAGCAGCTTAGAACAGGGGAACCCCGGGGAGCTGTTTTTT. Supplemented by reference TRBV11-3 and TRBJ2-2, the full variable domain reads EAGVVQSPRYKIIEKKQPVAFWCNPISGHNTLYWYLQNLGQGPELLIRYENEEAVDDSQLPKDRFSAERLKGVDSTLKIQPAELGDSAVYLCASSLEQGNPGELFFGEGSRLTVL.

The V gene is TRBV28, the J gene TRBJ1-6, with TRBD1 identical over 8 bases. J gave up 6 bases and V 7 bases, and 8 bases lay outside the gene matches. The CDR3 sequence is 15 residues long. The germline V gene has CDR1 MDHEN and CDR2 SYDVKM. The DNA for the CDR3 is TGTGCCAGCACCCCTACACAGGGGGTTAATTCACCCCTCCACTTT. It translates to CASTPTQGVNSPLHF. Combining the CDR3 with reference TRBV28 and TRBJ1-6 gives the whole variable domain DVKVTQSSRYLVKRTGEKVFLECVQDMDHENMFWYRQDPGLGLRLIYFSYDVKMKEKGDIPEGYSVSREKKERFSLILESASTNQTSMYLCASTPTQGVNSPLHFGNGTRLTVT.

The V and J genes are TRBV19 and TRBJ2-3; 8 bases align to TRBD2. The CDR3 length is 15 residues. Germline trimming cut 3 bases from V and 6 bases from J; bases unmatched to any gene: 8. The germline V gene has CDR1 LNHDA and CDR2 SQIVND (reference sequence). Here the CDR3 DNA reads TGTGCCAGTAGTATCAGAGCGGGAGACGGGGATACGCAGTATTTT. Protein product: CASSIRAGDGDTQYF.